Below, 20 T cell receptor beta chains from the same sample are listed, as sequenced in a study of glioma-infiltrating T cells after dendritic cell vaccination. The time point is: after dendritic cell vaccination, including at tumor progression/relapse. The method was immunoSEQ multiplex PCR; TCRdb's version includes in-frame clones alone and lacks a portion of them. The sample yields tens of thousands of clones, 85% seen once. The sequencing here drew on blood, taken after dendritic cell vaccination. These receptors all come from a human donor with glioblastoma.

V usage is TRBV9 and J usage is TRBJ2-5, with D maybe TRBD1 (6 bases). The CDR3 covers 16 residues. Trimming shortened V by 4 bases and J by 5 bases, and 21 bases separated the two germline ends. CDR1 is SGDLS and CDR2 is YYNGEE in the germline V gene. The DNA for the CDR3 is TGTGCCAGCAGCCACTTGGGGGCAGGGGTTTTGGAGACCCAGTACTTC. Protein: CASSHLGAGVLETQYF.

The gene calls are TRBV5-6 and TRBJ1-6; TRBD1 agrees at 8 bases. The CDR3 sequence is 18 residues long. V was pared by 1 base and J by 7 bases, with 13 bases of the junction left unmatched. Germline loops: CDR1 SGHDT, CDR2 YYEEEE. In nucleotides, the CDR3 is TGTGCCAGCAGCTTGACCGCGGACAGGGTTTTACAAAATTCACCCCTCCACTTT. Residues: CASSLTADRVLQNSPLHF.

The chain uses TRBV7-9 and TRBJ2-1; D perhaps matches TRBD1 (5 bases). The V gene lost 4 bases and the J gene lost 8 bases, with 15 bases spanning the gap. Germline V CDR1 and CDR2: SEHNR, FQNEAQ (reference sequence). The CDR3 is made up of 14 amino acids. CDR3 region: CASSYRQGLDEQFF. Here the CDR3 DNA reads TGTGCCAGCAGCTACCGGCAGGGATTGGATGAGCAGTTCTTC.

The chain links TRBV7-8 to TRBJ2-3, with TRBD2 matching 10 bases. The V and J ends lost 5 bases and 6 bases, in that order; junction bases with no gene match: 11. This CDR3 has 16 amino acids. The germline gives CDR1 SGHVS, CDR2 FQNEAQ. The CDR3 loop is CASSDRVAGGSDTQYF. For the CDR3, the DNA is TGTGCCAGCAGCGACCGAGTAGCGGGAGGTTCGGATACGCAGTATTTT.

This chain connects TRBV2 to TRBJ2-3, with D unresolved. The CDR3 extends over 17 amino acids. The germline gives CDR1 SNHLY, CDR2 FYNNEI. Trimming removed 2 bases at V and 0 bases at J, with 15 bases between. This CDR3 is CASSEKVPPRSTDTQYF. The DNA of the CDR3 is TGTGCCAGCAGTGAAAAGGTGCCCCCGAGGAGCACAGATACGCAGTATTTT.

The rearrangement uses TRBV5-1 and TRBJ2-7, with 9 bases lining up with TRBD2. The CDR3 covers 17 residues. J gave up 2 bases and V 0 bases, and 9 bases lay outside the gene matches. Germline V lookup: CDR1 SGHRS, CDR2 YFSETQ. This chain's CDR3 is CASSLVSSGSVPYEQYF. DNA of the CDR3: TGCGCCAGCAGCTTGGTGAGTAGCGGGAGTGTCCCCTACGAGCAGTACTTC. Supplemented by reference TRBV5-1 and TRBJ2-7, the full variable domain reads KAGVTQTPRYLIKTRGQQVTLSCSPISGHRSVSWYQQTPGQGLQFLFEYFSETQRNKGNFPGRFSGRQFSNSRSEMNVSTLELGDSALYLCASSLVSSGSVPYEQYFGPGTRLTVT.

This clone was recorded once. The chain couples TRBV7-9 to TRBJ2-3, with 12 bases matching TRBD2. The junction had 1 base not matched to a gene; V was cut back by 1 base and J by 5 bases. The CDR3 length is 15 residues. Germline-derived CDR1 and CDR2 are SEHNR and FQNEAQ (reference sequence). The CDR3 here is CASSLVGLAGDTQYF. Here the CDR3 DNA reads TGTGCCAGCAGCTTAGTGGGACTAGCGGGAGATACGCAGTATTTT. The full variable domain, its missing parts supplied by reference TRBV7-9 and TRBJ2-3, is DTGVSQNPRHKITKRGQNVTFRCDPISEHNRLYWYRQTLGQGPEFLTYFQNEAQLEKSRLLSDRFSAERPKGSFSTLEIQRTEQGDSAMYLCASSLVGLAGDTQYFGPGTRLTVL.

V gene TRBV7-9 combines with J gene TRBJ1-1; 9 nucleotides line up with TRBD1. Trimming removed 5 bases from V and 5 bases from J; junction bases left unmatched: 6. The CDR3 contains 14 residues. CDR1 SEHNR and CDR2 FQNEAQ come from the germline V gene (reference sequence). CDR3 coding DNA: TGTGCCAGCAGCCTGGGACAGGGAAGAACTGAAGCTTTCTTT. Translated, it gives CASSLGQGRTEAFF.

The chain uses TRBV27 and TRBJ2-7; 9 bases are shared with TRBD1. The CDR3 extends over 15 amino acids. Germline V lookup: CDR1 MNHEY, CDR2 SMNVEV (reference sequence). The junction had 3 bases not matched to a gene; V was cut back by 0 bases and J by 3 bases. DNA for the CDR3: TGTGCCAGCAGTTTATCGCGGGACAGGGACTACGAGCAGTACTTC. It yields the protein CASSLSRDRDYEQYF.

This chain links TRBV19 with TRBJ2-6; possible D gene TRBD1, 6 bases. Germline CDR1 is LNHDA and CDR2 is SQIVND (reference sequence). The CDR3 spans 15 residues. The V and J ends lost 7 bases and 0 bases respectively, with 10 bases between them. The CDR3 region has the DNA TGTGCCAGTAAATCAGGGGTCTCTGGGGCCAACGTCCTGACTTTC. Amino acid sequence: CASKSGVSGANVLTF.

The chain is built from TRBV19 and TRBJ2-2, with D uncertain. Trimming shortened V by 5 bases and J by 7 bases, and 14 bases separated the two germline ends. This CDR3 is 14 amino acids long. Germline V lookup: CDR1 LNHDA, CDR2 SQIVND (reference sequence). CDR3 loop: CASSALDTVGELFF. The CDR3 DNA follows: TGTGCCAGTAGTGCCCTCGACACGGTCGGGGAGCTGTTTTTT.

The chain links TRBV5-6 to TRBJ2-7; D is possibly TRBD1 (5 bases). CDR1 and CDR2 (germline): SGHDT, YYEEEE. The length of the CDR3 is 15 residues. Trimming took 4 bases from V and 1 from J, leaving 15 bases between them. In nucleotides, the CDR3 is TGTGCCAGCAGCAGATCAGGGAAAGGATCCTACGAGCAGTACTTC. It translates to CASSRSGKGSYEQYF.

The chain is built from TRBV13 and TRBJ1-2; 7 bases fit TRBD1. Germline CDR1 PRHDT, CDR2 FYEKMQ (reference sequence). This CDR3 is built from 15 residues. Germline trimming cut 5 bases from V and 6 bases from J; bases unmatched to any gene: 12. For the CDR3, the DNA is TGTGCCAGCAGCGACACGGGACAGCACGAGAATGGCTACACCTTC. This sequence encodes CASSDTGQHENGYTF. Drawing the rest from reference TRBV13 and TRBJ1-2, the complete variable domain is AAGVIQSPRHLIKEKRETATLKCYPIPRHDTVYWYQQGPGQDPQFLISFYEKMQSDKGSIPDRFSAQQFSDYHSELNMSSLELGDSALYFCASSDTGQHENGYTFGSGTRLTVV.

CDR3 region: CASSASQGLSYEQYF. CDR3 nucleotides: TGTGCCAGCAGCGCCTCACAGGGGCTCTCCTACGAGCAGTACTTC. This chain links TRBV9 with TRBJ2-7, with 7 bases matching TRBD1. V was clipped by 3 bases and J by 0 bases; unmatched bases: 6. CDR3 size: 15 residues. Germline V gives CDR1 SGDLS, CDR2 YYNGEE.

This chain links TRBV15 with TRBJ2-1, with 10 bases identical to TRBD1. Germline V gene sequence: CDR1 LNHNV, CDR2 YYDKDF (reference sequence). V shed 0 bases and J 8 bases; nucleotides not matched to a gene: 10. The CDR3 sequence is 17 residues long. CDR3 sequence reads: CATSREAAGQGFHEQFF. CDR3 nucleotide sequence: TGTGCCACCAGCAGAGAGGCGGCGGGACAGGGGTTTCATGAGCAGTTCTTC.

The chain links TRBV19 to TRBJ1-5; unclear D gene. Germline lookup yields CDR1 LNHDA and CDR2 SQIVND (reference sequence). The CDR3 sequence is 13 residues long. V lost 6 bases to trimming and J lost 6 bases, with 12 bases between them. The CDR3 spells CASRLIMSQPQHF. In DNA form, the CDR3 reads TGTGCCAGTAGGCTCATCATGAGTCAGCCCCAGCATTTT.

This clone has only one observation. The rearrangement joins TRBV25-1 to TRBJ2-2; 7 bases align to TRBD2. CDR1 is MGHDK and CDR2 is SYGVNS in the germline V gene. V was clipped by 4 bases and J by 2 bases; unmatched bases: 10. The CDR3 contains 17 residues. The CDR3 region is CASSGIRDYPNTGELFF. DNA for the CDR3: TGTGCCAGCAGTGGCATCCGGGACTACCCAAACACCGGGGAGCTGTTTTTT.

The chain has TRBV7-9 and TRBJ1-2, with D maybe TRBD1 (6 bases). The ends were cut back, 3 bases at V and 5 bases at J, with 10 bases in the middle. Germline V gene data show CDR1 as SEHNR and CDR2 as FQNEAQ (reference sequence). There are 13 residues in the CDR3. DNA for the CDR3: TGTGCCAGCAGCTTCGGACAGATTTATGGCTACACCTTC. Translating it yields CASSFGQIYGYTF.

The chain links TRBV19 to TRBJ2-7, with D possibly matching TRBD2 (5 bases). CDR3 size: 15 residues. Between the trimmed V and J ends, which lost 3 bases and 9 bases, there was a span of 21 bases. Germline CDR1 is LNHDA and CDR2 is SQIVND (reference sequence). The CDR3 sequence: CASSIVGEGRRGQYF. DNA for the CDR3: TGTGCCAGTAGTATCGTTGGAGAGGGAAGACGGGGGCAGTACTTC.

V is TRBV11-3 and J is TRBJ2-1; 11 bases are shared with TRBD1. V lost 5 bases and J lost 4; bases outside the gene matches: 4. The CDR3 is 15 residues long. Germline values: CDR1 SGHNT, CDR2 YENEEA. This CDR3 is CASSEGQGVYNEQFF. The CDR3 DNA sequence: TGTGCCAGCAGCGAGGGACAGGGGGTATACAATGAGCAGTTCTTC.